The T cell receptor beta chain under discussion was sequenced for a study of T cells in women clearing cervical HPV infection. Study context: Controls gave blood once infection was undetectable; cases at lesion identification. For cases, blood was sampled a median about 140 days after lesion detection, interquartile range roughly 90 to 230 days.

Clones were read by immunoSEQ multiplex PCR, and TCRdb kept only the in-frame ones, dropping some. The repertoire table contains some 40,000 clones. On this clone: The read gets to within 3 residues of the CDR3 end, and the germline J gene fills in the rest.

The CDR3 consists of 15 residues. The germline V and J ends were trimmed by 2 bases and 1 base, with 12 bases remaining between them. The germline V gene encodes CDR1 SGHNT and CDR2 YYREEE (reference sequence). The sequence came from a woman aged 18 to 69 with a cervical HPV16 infection that either progressed to CIN3+ or cleared (not recorded which). The chain carries TRBV5-4 and TRBJ1-1; tentatively, D is TRBD1 (5 bases). Material: blood buffy coat. The CDR3 is CASSLQALRNTEAFF. The CDR3 bases that were read are TGTGCCAGCAGCTTACAGGCCCTAAGGAACACTGAA.